This TCR beta chain was found in a study of T cells expressing NK-cell markers. The CDR3 has 14 amino acids. Germline-derived CDR1 and CDR2 are SNHLY and FYNNEI. TCRdb re-analyzed the 5' RACE reads; it lists each CDR3 protein once, without DNA. This sample contains about 550,000 distinct CDR3 sequences. Sample: blood T cells: a sorted CD56 or NKG2C T cell subset, CD4+ or CD8+ T cells, or bulk PBMC T cells (not recorded which). The sequence derives from a man between 18 and 29 years old in good health. This chain joins TRBV2 and TRBJ1-2; the D call from TCRdb, TRBD1, cannot be confirmed without DNA. CDR3 residues: CASSDQQGDYGYTF.